The next 21 T cell receptor beta chains were all read from a single sample in a study of T cells in Graves' hyperthyroidism and ophthalmopathy. Amplification targeted TCR beta CDR3 regions from RNA transcripts. The HTBI primer set drove a first-round RT-PCR of the TCR CDR3. TCRdb re-analysed the multiplex PCR reads in MiXCR, keeping a single row per CDR3 protein. Here the sample spans about 360,000 distinct CDR3 sequences, less than 15% being singletons. The sequencing sample was made of blood. The source of these receptors is a woman aged 18-29 years with Graves' hyperthyroidism.

There are many counts of this clonotype. This chain joins TRBV28 and TRBJ2-5; 12 bases agree with TRBD2. The length of the CDR3 is 16 residues. Trimming cost V 4 bases and J 1 base; bases outside gene matches: 4. CDR1 and CDR2 (germline): MDHEN, SYDVKM. The CDR3 bases are TGTGCCAGCAGTTCCCCGGGACTAGCGGGCCAAGAGACCCAGTACTTC. It yields the protein CASSSPGLAGQETQYF.

This clonotype was detected many times. This rearrangement joins TRBV12-5 to TRBJ1-5; D not certain. This CDR3 spans 13 amino acids. Trimming cost V 2 bases and J 0 bases, with 2 bases left between them. The germline gives CDR1 LGHNT, CDR2 FRNRAP. CDR3 sequence: CASGLNSNQPQHF. The CDR3, as DNA: TGTGCTAGTGGTTTGAATAGCAATCAGCCCCAGCATTTT.

This clonotype was detected ten times or more. The V and J genes are TRBV4-1 and TRBJ1-5; the match to TRBD1 covers 7 bases. CDR1 is MGHRA and CDR2 is YSYEKL in the germline V gene. This CDR3 contains 15 residues. The trim removed 1 base at V and 6 bases at J, leaving 6 bases unmatched. The CDR3 protein is CASSQAGGVGQPQHF. As DNA, the CDR3 is TGCGCCAGCAGCCAAGCAGGGGGAGTAGGTCAGCCCCAGCATTTT.

This clonotype was seen many times. The chain combines TRBV2 with TRBJ2-1, with TRBD1 matching over 7 bases. The CDR3 covers 18 residues. Trimming cost V 6 bases and J 6 bases; bases outside gene matches: 20. Germline values: CDR1 SNHLY, CDR2 FYNNEI. This chain's CDR3 is CASSQQGMGLGTSNEQFF. CDR3 coding DNA: TGTGCCAGCAGCCAACAGGGGATGGGCCTGGGTACTTCCAATGAGCAGTTCTTC.

This clonotype was seen repeatedly, ten times or more. The CDR3 region has the DNA TGTGCCAGCAGTGGAAAGGGACAGCGCACAGATACGCAGTATTTT. This encodes CASSGKGQRTDTQYF. The chain combines TRBV6-1 with TRBJ2-3; 7 bases line up with TRBD1. The germline gives CDR1 MNHNS, CDR2 SASEGT. The CDR3 is made up of 15 amino acids. With V trimmed by 4 bases and J by 1 base, 5 bases remained unmatched.

This clonotype appeared many times. The J gene is TRBJ2-7, the V gene TRBV5-1; 9 bases map to TRBD1. Germline CDR1 SGHRS, CDR2 YFSETQ. The CDR3 extends over 15 amino acids. Trimming cost V 4 bases and J 3 bases; bases outside gene matches: 8. DNA of the CDR3: TGCGCCAGCAGCCCGGGCGGGACAGGGTACTACGAGCAGTACTTC. Its protein product is CASSPGGTGYYEQYF.

This clonotype has a count of ten or more. CDR3 sequence (DNA): TGTGCCAGCAGCCCCGCAACATCCTACGAGCAGTACTTC. The encoded protein is CASSPATSYEQYF. The V call is TRBV9, the J call TRBJ2-7; D gene ambiguous. Germline V gene sequence: CDR1 SGDLS, CDR2 YYNGEE. V lost 4 bases and J 1 base, leaving 9 bases between the germline ends. There are 13 residues in the CDR3. The full variable domain, its missing parts supplied by reference TRBV9 and TRBJ2-7, is DSGVTQTPKHLITATGQRVTLRCSPRSGDLSVYWYQQSLDQGLQFLIQYYNGEERAKGNILERFSAQQFPDLHSELNLSSLELGDSALYFCASSPATSYEQYFGPGTRLTVT.

This clonotype was picked up many times. The rearrangement links TRBV7-9 to TRBJ1-6; D remains unclear. Germline CDR1 is SEHNR and CDR2 is FQNEAQ (reference sequence). CDR3 length: 16 residues. The V and J ends lost 2 bases and 4 bases respectively, with 12 bases between them. The CDR3 reads CASSLRTDPYNSPLHF. The CDR3 DNA follows: TGTGCCAGCAGCTTAAGGACCGATCCTTATAATTCACCCCTCCACTTT.

In the case of this clonotype: One base away lies a much larger clone, so this may be a sequencing read error. The V gene is TRBV20-1, the J gene TRBJ1-6, with D maybe TRBD1 (5 bases). With 6 bases removed from V and 6 bases from J, the gap between germline ends came to 21 bases. The germline CDR1 and CDR2 sequences are DFQATT and SNEGSKA (reference sequence). CDR3 length: 16 amino acids. The CDR3 region has the DNA TGCAGTGCCTACGGATGGAGGGGTGGAAGTAATTCACCCCTCCACTTT. As protein: CSAYGWRGGSNSPLHF.

At least ten counts were recorded for this clonotype. The V and J genes are TRBV10-3 and TRBJ1-5, with D maybe TRBD1 (6 bases). Trimming removed 3 bases at V and 0 bases at J, with 9 bases between. The CDR3 loop spans 15 amino acids. Germline CDR1 is ENHRY and CDR2 is SYGVKD. The CDR3 loop reads CAISDGGSSNQPQHF. CDR3 sequence (DNA): TGTGCCATCAGTGATGGGGGCTCTAGCAATCAGCCCCAGCATTTT.

There are a few counts of this clonotype. The chain joins TRBV4-2 to TRBJ2-2; TRBD2 aligns across 8 bases. This CDR3 comprises 19 residues. With V trimmed by 0 bases and J by 5 bases, 14 bases remained unmatched. CDR1 LGHNA and CDR2 YNFKEQ come from the germline V gene. The CDR3, as DNA: TGTGCCAGCAGCCAAGATCGTTCCGGGAGGGCCGTTGGGACCGGGGAGCTGTTTTTT. Its translation: CASSQDRSGRAVGTGELFF.

Many counts were recorded for this clonotype. V and J are TRBV5-1 and TRBJ1-1, with a tentative D call TRBD1 (5 bases). The CDR3 loop spans 15 amino acids. CDR1 is SGHRS and CDR2 is YFSETQ in the germline V gene. V lost 2 bases to trimming and J lost 4 bases, with 15 bases between them. The CDR3 DNA sequence: TGCGCCAGCAGCTTCCGCGGAGGGGAAGCCACTGAAGCTTTCTTT. It encodes CASSFRGGEATEAFF.

In the case of this clonotype: The conserved phenylalanine or tryptophan is not found at the CDR3 terminus, so this likely reflects a read error. The chain recombines TRBV9 with TRBJ2-1, with D perhaps TRBD2 (5 bases). Near its end, the DNA agrees better with TRBJ2-7, so the J call may be wrong. The germline V gene has CDR1 SGDLS and CDR2 YYNGEE. CDR3 length: 16 residues. CDR3 sequence reads: CASSVVASSSSGEQYL. In DNA, the CDR3 is TGTGCCAGCAGCGTAGTCGCCTCTAGCTCCTCGGGAGAGCAGTACCTC.

With respect to this clonotype: Without the conserved terminal phenylalanine or tryptophan, this CDR3 likely stems from a read error. This chain connects TRBV12-5 to TRBJ2-1; D may match TRBD1 or TRBD2 (5 bases each). Trimming removed 4 bases at V and 7 bases at J, with 11 bases between. CDR3 length: 13 residues. CDR1 is LGHNT, CDR2 FRNRAP, per germline. CDR3 coding DNA: TGTGCTAGTGGTTGGGGCCGCGGGAATGAGCAGTTCTCC. It is translated as CASGWGRGNEQFS.

This clonotype turned up a few times. A much larger clone lies one base from this, so it may be a read error. The rearrangement uses TRBV6-2 or TRBV6-3 and TRBJ2-3; D is ambiguous. Trimming took 2 bases from V and 1 from J, leaving 10 bases between them. The CDR3 has 15 amino acids. The germline V gene encodes CDR1 MNHEY and CDR2 SVGEGT. The CDR3 spells CASSYPRIGTDTQYF. The CDR3 DNA reads TGTGCCAGCAGTTACCCCAGAATCGGCACAGATACGCAGTATTTT.

This clonotype was observed many times. This chain connects TRBV28 to TRBJ1-2; no firm D call. The CDR3 spans 14 residues. Per germline, CDR1 MDHEN and CDR2 SYDVKM. V gave up 8 bases and J gave up 2 bases, with 15 bases separating them. CDR3 nucleotides: TGTGCCAGCCGGTTTCCGGGAAGGAACTATGGCTACACCTTC. Amino acid sequence: CASRFPGRNYGYTF.

At least ten counts were recorded for this clonotype. This chain links TRBV24-1 with TRBJ2-7; TRBD1 is a possible D gene (6 bases). The CDR3 extends over 15 amino acids. With 4 bases removed from V and 0 bases from J, the gap between germline ends came to 12 bases. CDR1 and CDR2 (germline): KGHDR, SFDVKD. CDR3 sequence reads: CATSDPGTSSYEQYF. CDR3 bases: TGTGCCACCAGTGACCCCGGGACAAGCTCCTACGAGCAGTACTTC.

At least ten counts were recorded for this clonotype. V is TRBV29-1 and J is TRBJ2-5, with D uncertain. The V end was cut by 6 bases, the J end by 3 bases, with 17 bases between. CDR3 size: 14 residues. Germline lookup yields CDR1 SQVTM and CDR2 ANQGSEA. The CDR3 bases are TGCAGCGTCGCGAGGAGACTGTCGAAAGAGACCCAGTACTTC. This sequence encodes CSVARRLSKETQYF.

This clonotype was recorded many times. The V and J genes are TRBV30 and TRBJ2-1; 7 bases match TRBD2. The CDR3 covers 16 residues. Germline assignment: CDR1 GTSNPN and CDR2 SVGIG (reference sequence). Germline trimming cut 1 base from V and 6 bases from J; bases unmatched to any gene: 12. The CDR3 sequence is CAWSARLAKGPNEQFF. In DNA, the CDR3 is TGTGCCTGGAGTGCCCGACTAGCTAAAGGCCCCAATGAGCAGTTCTTC.

With respect to this clonotype: An end of the junction does not agree with germline; a read error may underlie this. The rearrangement joins TRBV7-7 to TRBJ2-1, with a weak D call TRBD1 (5 bases). Per germline, CDR1 SSHAT and CDR2 FNYEAQ (reference sequence). The length of the CDR3 is 16 residues. CDR3 coding DNA: TGTGCTAGCAGCCAAGGAACAGGCCAGTCCTACAATGAGCAGTTCTTC. Encoded protein: CASSQGTGQSYNEQFF.

The chain employs TRBV27 and TRBJ2-6; D uncertain. The ends were cut back, 6 bases at V and 0 bases at J, with 12 bases in the middle. The CDR3 contains 16 residues. CDR1 and CDR2 (germline): MNHEY, SMNVEV (reference sequence). DNA of the CDR3: TGTGCCAGCAGCCCCCCCCTAAGCTCTGGGGCCAACGTCCTGACTTTC. It encodes CASSPPLSSGANVLTF.